The 27 T cell receptor beta chains presented below share a single source sample, sequenced in a study of cytomegalovirus exposure and HLA in healthy donors. The PCR made use of 60 Vbeta and 13 Jbeta primers. Repertoires were generated with immunoSEQ multiplex PCR, while TCRdb's copy carries only in-frame clones and drops some. The data hold 90,000 to 110,000 clones, with approximately 70% observed a single time. Material: PBMCs. These receptors originate from a woman in her 70s in good health and CMV-seropositive.

This chain connects TRBV7-9 to TRBJ1-6; TRBD1 aligns across 8 bases. With 5 bases clipped from V and 6 bases from J, the junction kept 6 bases outside the gene matches. CDR1 is SEHNR and CDR2 is FQNEAQ in the germline V gene (reference sequence). The CDR3 has 15 residues. DNA for the CDR3: TGTGCCAGCAGCGCGCGGACAGGGCTTAATTCACCCCTCCACTTT. It codes for CASSARTGLNSPLHF.

The CDR3 loop is CASSLYSPNTEAFF. In DNA form, the CDR3 reads TGCGCCAGCAGCTTGTACAGCCCGAACACTGAAGCTTTCTTT. J is TRBJ1-1 and V is TRBV5-1; no definite D call. The CDR3 spans 14 residues. CDR1 and CDR2 (germline): SGHRS, YFSETQ. V was clipped by 1 base and J by 1 base, with 8 bases between them. The full variable domain, rest sourced from reference TRBV5-1 and TRBJ1-1, is KAGVTQTPRYLIKTRGQQVTLSCSPISGHRSVSWYQQTPGQGLQFLFEYFSETQRNKGNFPGRFSGRQFSNSRSEMNVSTLELGDSALYLCASSLYSPNTEAFFGQGTRLTVV.

Comments on this clone: At one end, the junction sequence differs from germline, possibly due to a read error. The J gene is TRBJ2-5, the V gene TRBV7-7, with TRBD1 identical over 7 bases. In germline, CDR1 is SSHAT, CDR2 FNYEAQ (reference sequence). This CDR3 is built from 14 residues. The CDR3 coding sequence is TGTGCTAGCAGCGGACAGGTCGTACCAGAGACCCAGTACTTC. This translates into CASSGQVVPETQYF.

V usage is TRBV10-3 and J usage is TRBJ1-6; TRBD1 might be the D (5 bases). The germline V gene has CDR1 ENHRY and CDR2 SYGVKD. The CDR3 consists of 15 residues. The V end was cut by 1 base, the J end by 7 bases, with 11 bases between. This CDR3 is CAISELGPPNSPLHF. The CDR3 region has the DNA TGTGCCATCAGTGAGTTGGGGCCCCCAAATTCACCCCTCCACTTT.

Points on this clone: Distinct nucleotide sequences in the sample also encode this CDR3. The V call is TRBV19, the J call TRBJ1-1; 8 bases are a match to TRBD1. With 5 bases clipped from V and 5 bases from J, the junction kept 7 bases outside the gene matches. Per germline, CDR1 LNHDA and CDR2 SQIVND (reference sequence). This CDR3 is built from 14 residues. In DNA form, the CDR3 reads TGTGCCAGTAGTCCCGGACAGGGCAAGACTGAAGCTTTCTTT. Its translation: CASSPGQGKTEAFF. Full variable domain (missing parts from reference TRBV19 and TRBJ1-1): DGGITQSPKYLFRKEGQNVTLSCEQNLNHDAMYWYRQDPGQGLRLIYYSQIVNDFQKGDIAEGYSVSREKKESFPLTVTSAQKNPTAFYLCASSPGQGKTEAFFGQGTRLTVV.

In its sample, this clone was seen once. The chain links TRBV13 to TRBJ2-3, with a weak D call TRBD1 (6 bases). This CDR3 spans 13 amino acids. Germline assignment: CDR1 PRHDT and CDR2 FYEKMQ (reference sequence). V lost 8 bases to trimming and J lost 0 bases, with 9 bases between them. CDR3 region: CASADRSTDTQYF. The CDR3 nucleotides are TGTGCCAGCGCGGACAGAAGCACAGATACGCAGTATTTT. Full variable domain (rest looked up from reference TRBV13 and TRBJ2-3): AAGVIQSPRHLIKEKRETATLKCYPIPRHDTVYWYQQGPGQDPQFLISFYEKMQSDKGSIPDRFSAQQFSDYHSELNMSSLELGDSALYFCASADRSTDTQYFGPGTRLTVL.

V is TRBV6-5 and J is TRBJ1-1, with 10 bases fitting TRBD1. The V gene end was trimmed by 2 bases and the J gene end by 5 bases; junction bases not matched to a gene: 5. This CDR3 region has 15 residues. CDR1 is MNHEY, CDR2 SVGAGI, per germline. For the CDR3, the DNA is TGTGCCAGCAGTTACGCGGGACAGGGGAATACTGAAGCTTTCTTT. Protein: CASSYAGQGNTEAFF.

This chain joins TRBV7-2 and TRBJ2-3, with 12 bases matching TRBD2. CDR1 SGHTA and CDR2 FQGNSA come from the germline V gene. V shed 3 bases and J 5 bases; nucleotides not matched to a gene: 3. The length of the CDR3 is 15 residues. This chain's CDR3 is CASSLGGLAGDTQYF. The CDR3 nucleotides read TGTGCCAGCAGCTTGGGGGGACTAGCGGGAGATACGCAGTATTTT.

The chain is built from TRBV5-1 and TRBJ2-7; TRBD1 aligns across 10 bases. Germline CDR1 is SGHRS and CDR2 is YFSETQ. The ends lost 1 base at V and 4 bases at J; junction bases unmatched: 5. This CDR3 comprises 15 residues. CDR3 residues: CASSLRTGGDYEQYF. The CDR3, as DNA: TGCGCCAGCAGCTTGAGGACAGGGGGGGATTACGAGCAGTACTTC.

This clone appeared a few times. CDR3 protein: CASSIDGTDSLFF. The CDR3 DNA sequence: TGTGCCAGTAGTATAGACGGCACCGACTCGCTGTTTTTT. This chain joins TRBV19 and TRBJ1-4, with D hard to call. This CDR3 is 13 amino acids long. The germline V gene encodes CDR1 LNHDA and CDR2 SQIVND (reference sequence). V shed 0 bases and J shed 14 bases, with 13 bases lying between them.

The gene calls are TRBV29-1 and TRBJ2-1; 7 positions agree with TRBD2. Germline values: CDR1 SQVTM, CDR2 ANQGSEA. The junction had 7 bases not matched to a gene; V was cut back by 5 bases and J by 3 bases. The CDR3 extends over 14 amino acids. The DNA of the CDR3 is TGCAGCGTTTATGGGGGGGGGTACTACAATGAGCAGTTCTTC. Its protein product is CSVYGGGYYNEQFF.

The gene calls are TRBV29-1 and TRBJ1-1; D is unclear. This CDR3 comprises 11 residues. The germline V gene encodes CDR1 SQVTM and CDR2 ANQGSEA. The CDR3 DNA follows: TGCAGTGTCCGCGGGGACACTGAAGCTTTCTTT. Translation: CSVRGDTEAFF.

This sequence joins TRBV30 and TRBJ2-2; 8 bases match TRBD2. From germline, CDR1 is GTSNPN and CDR2 SVGIG (reference sequence). This CDR3 spans 15 amino acids. V shed 0 bases, J shed 3 bases, and the junction held 3 bases outside the gene matches. The CDR3 loop is CAWSVAGGHTGELFF. The DNA of the CDR3 is TGTGCCTGGAGTGTGGCGGGGGGTCACACCGGGGAGCTGTTTTTT.

This clone appeared a few times. The CDR3 spells CAWSIGQPNYGYTF. The CDR3 DNA follows: TGTGCCTGGAGCATCGGACAACCCAACTATGGCTACACCTTC. The V and J genes are TRBV30 and TRBJ1-2; weak D call: TRBD1 (5 bases). Trimming shortened V by 3 bases and J by 2 bases, and 13 bases separated the two germline ends. This CDR3 has 14 residues. In germline, CDR1 is GTSNPN, CDR2 SVGIG (reference sequence).

Worth noting for this clone: This sample also contains other DNA sequences that code for the same CDR3. The chain is built from TRBV30 and TRBJ2-1; no reliable D call. Per the germline V gene, CDR1 is GTSNPN and CDR2 is SVGIG (reference sequence). This CDR3 contains 12 residues. Trimming stripped 0 bases from V and 6 bases from J, with 6 bases between. The CDR3 bases are TGTGCCTGGAGTGTACTTAGCAATGAGCAGTTCTTC. Translation gives CAWSVLSNEQFF.

This clone was counted only a few times. V usage is TRBV10-2 and J usage is TRBJ1-1, with D tentatively TRBD1 (6 bases). Germline loops: CDR1 WSHSY, CDR2 SAAADI. Trimming shortened V by 6 bases and J by 1 base, and 9 bases separated the two germline ends. The CDR3 length is 13 residues. The CDR3 is CASREQGNTEAFF. The CDR3 DNA reads TGCGCCAGCAGGGAACAGGGGAACACTGAAGCTTTCTTT.

This sequence joins TRBV5-1 and TRBJ1-1; no firm D call. Germline CDR1 SGHRS, CDR2 YFSETQ. The V gene lost 0 bases and the J gene lost 1 base, with 16 bases spanning the gap. The CDR3 has 17 residues. CDR3 bases: TGCGCCAGCAGCTTGGAGATCCTCTTGGGCCCGAACACTGAAGCTTTCTTT. It encodes CASSLEILLGPNTEAFF.

The rearrangement links TRBV7-9 to TRBJ2-5; 10 bases agree with TRBD1. Trimming at V came to 4 bases and at J to 5 bases, leaving 7 bases not matched to a gene. CDR1 and CDR2 from the germline V gene are SEHNR and FQNEAQ (reference sequence). This CDR3 spans 15 amino acids. CDR3 coding DNA: TGTGCCAGCAGCTCCCGGGACAGGGGTTTCGAGACCCAGTACTTC. Encoded protein: CASSSRDRGFETQYF.

The chain uses TRBV7-2 and TRBJ1-1; the D gene is possibly TRBD1 (6 bases). With 4 bases removed from V and 1 base from J, the gap between germline ends came to 16 bases. The CDR3 sequence is 16 residues long. Germline V gene sequence: CDR1 SGHTA, CDR2 FQGNSA. CDR3 in amino acids: CASSYRQVTWNTEAFF. The CDR3 DNA sequence: TGTGCCAGCAGCTACCGACAGGTCACATGGAACACTGAAGCTTTCTTT.

This clone came up a few times. The rearrangement links TRBV5-6 to TRBJ1-1; D perhaps matches TRBD1 (5 bases). V was clipped by 5 bases and J by 7 bases, with 21 bases between them. Germline CDR1 and CDR2: SGHDT and YYEEEE. This CDR3 is built from 15 residues. The DNA of the CDR3 is TGTGCCAGCAGACGCCTTGGGGGGGATACAAATGAAGCTTTCTTT. Amino acids: CASRRLGGDTNEAFF.

This clone was seen a few times. CDR3 amino acids: CASSRRDSGTQYF. CDR3 bases: TGTGCCAGCAGCCGCCGGGACTCGGGGACCCAGTACTTC. The chain combines TRBV7-9 with TRBJ2-5, with D maybe TRBD2 (6 bases). CDR1 is SEHNR, CDR2 FQNEAQ, per germline (reference sequence). V was pared by 5 bases and J by 7 bases, with 14 bases between. This CDR3 spans 13 amino acids.

J is TRBJ1-1 and V is TRBV10-3; weak D call: TRBD1 (6 bases). The germline V and J ends were trimmed by 6 bases and 2 bases, with 13 bases remaining between them. Germline assignment: CDR1 ENHRY and CDR2 SYGVKD. The CDR3 contains 14 residues. CDR3 sequence: CAISPRTVNTEAFF. In nucleotides, the CDR3 is TGTGCCATCAGCCCCCGGACAGTTAACACTGAAGCTTTCTTT.

CDR3 protein: CASSPGVYGYTF. CDR3 DNA sequence: TGTGCCAGCAGCCCGGGGGTCTATGGCTACACCTTC. V gene TRBV7-8 combines with J gene TRBJ1-2; TRBD1 is a possible D gene (5 bases). CDR1 is SGHVS, CDR2 FQNEAQ, per germline. There are 12 residues in the CDR3. Trimming stripped 5 bases from V and 4 bases from J, with 8 bases between.

The rearrangement joins TRBV5-6 to TRBJ1-5; TRBD1 might be the D (5 bases). This CDR3 comprises 16 residues. Trimming stripped 3 bases from V and 4 bases from J, with 17 bases between. Germline CDR1 SGHDT, CDR2 YYEEEE. The DNA of the CDR3 is TGTGCCAGCAGCTGGGGGGGGTTAGGCGGGAATCAGCCCCAGCATTTT. Amino acid sequence: CASSWGGLGGNQPQHF.

The CDR3, as DNA: TGTGCCAGCAACTACGTCAGGACAGGGGGGGAAAAACTGTTTTTT. Protein product: CASNYVRTGGEKLFF. V and J are TRBV6-1 and TRBJ1-4; 10 positions match TRBD1. CDR1 is MNHNS, CDR2 SASEGT, per germline. This CDR3 region has 15 residues. V was pared by 7 bases and J by 8 bases, with 10 bases of the junction left unmatched.

The chain combines TRBV11-2 with TRBJ2-7; tentatively, D is TRBD1 (6 bases). Trimming cost V 5 bases and J 2 bases, with 19 bases left between them. Germline lookup yields CDR1 SGHAT and CDR2 FQNNGV. CDR3 length: 16 residues. CDR3 bases: TGTGCCAGCAGCCCCCTACAGGGCAGGGGACCCTACGAGCAGTACTTC. Protein sequence: CASSPLQGRGPYEQYF. The full variable domain, rest sourced from reference TRBV11-2 and TRBJ2-7, is EAGVAQSPRYKIIEKRQSVAFWCNPISGHATLYWYQQILGQGPKLLIQFQNNGVVDDSQLPKDRFSAERLKGVDSTLKIQPAKLEDSAVYLCASSPLQGRGPYEQYFGPGTRLTVT.

The chain combines TRBV7-6 with TRBJ1-5, with 9 bases that match TRBD1. Looked up from germline, CDR1 is SGHVS and CDR2 is FNYEAQ. The CDR3 spans 14 residues. J was trimmed by 6 bases and V by 4 bases; bases with no gene match: 4. Written as DNA, the CDR3 is TGTGCCAGCAGCTCGGGACAGGGATTTCAGCCCCAGCATTTT. Encoded protein: CASSSGQGFQPQHF.